What follows is one T cell receptor (beta chain) and its context. The clone's antigen remains unknown. Base qualities are not recorded, but no much larger clone differs from it by a single base. Counted from cysteine to phenylalanine, this CDR3 has 13 amino acids. The only DNA kept is the CDR3, 39 bases in frame from the first base. For CDR1 and CDR2, the germline V gene (reference sequence) lists MNHNY and SVGAGI. Trimming costs V 0 bases and J 10 bases, and their ends lie 10 bases apart. The data were taken from a study of cytomegalovirus exposure and HLA in healthy donors (dated by TCRdb to about 2017). Describing the broader study: An earlier analysis of approximately 640 of the donors reported approximately 290 Gb of sequence data and some 120 million unique TCR beta sequences from 150 million to 200 million T cells. A separate validation cohort of more than 100 different subjects was used in addition to the roughly 640-subject first cohort. Four to six DR-DQ haplotypes were handled as single units for association and clustering, since linkage in the cohort was strong. Alongside the repertoire data, information on donor age, sex, ethnicity and CMV serostatus was compiled. Every discovery cohort repertoire had been produced on one sequencing platform. The study was designed to test whether signatures of past pathogen exposure could be identified by cataloging public T cell receptors. In a later analysis, previously published TCR beta repertoires from several hundred donors were re-analyzed and high-resolution HLA genotyping was added so that TCR occurrence patterns could be studied. The study profiled the T cell repertoires of under 700 subjects by immunosequencing and related them to cytomegalovirus serostatus. The later analysis used no new phenotypic data to find candidate immune exposures, relying instead on TCR beta sequences and their occurrence across donors. On average, around 200,000 unique TCR beta nucleotide sequences were sequenced per donor among 398 genotyped donors of the cohort, with roughly 18% of those sequences being non-productive. High-throughput TCR immunosequencing, statistical association of individual TCRs with disease status, and machine learning were combined to predict cytomegalovirus infection status. Both class I and class II loci were covered by HLA typing, at four-digit resolution. Among the roughly 400 genotyped donors, around 81% belonged to the genetic ancestry cluster associated with self-reported Caucasian donors. Around 320 gigabases of sequencing data and 70 million to 85 million unique TCR sequences were included in an early release covering 550 to 650 HLA-typed donors. A later genetic analysis used genome-wide SNP genotypes for about three fifths of the 666 donors, treating that subset as a discovery cohort. In an earlier analysis of around 540 of the donors, high-throughput TCR beta sequencing was used to judge whether each TCR beta V gene segment behaved as functional or pseudogenic. Typing coverage differed by locus: A, B, C, DRB1 and DQB1 were typed in roughly 620-640 donors, DQA1 in approximately 520, DPA1 in around 580, and DPB1 in around 490.

Library preparation used the immunoSEQ multiplex PCR assay. For the multiplex PCR, a mixture combining 60 forward primers for TCR Vbeta segments and 13 reverse primers for TCR Jbeta segments was used. Amplification of the CDR3 region of rearranged TCR beta genes was performed with a multiplex PCR assay on genomic DNA. Amplified TCR beta libraries were sequenced as 87-base-pair reads on the Illumina HiSeq System. The study's processing was this. A later analysis counted 75 million to 100 million unique TCR beta chains across the 640 or so repertoires, and roughly 11 million of these chains were shared by at least two donors. A nearest-neighbor algorithm error-corrected the raw reads and collapsed the reads into unique sequences, merging closely related sequences to remove PCR and sequencing errors. V, D and J gene segments were assigned by aligning CDR3 sequences to IMGT reference sequences. For a sequence to be retained, at least a six-nucleotide match to both a V gene segment and a J gene segment was required. A rearrangement counted as productive if the CDR3 had no stop codons and remained in frame with V and J, and every other rearrangement counted as non-productive. Following IMGT convention, CDR3 was defined as the stretch from the second conserved V-encoded cysteine to the conserved J-encoded phenylalanine. In an earlier analysis of some 550 of the donors, sequences lacking an unambiguous match to a single V gene segment were excluded. An earlier analysis of 500 to 600 of the donors classified V segments as functional when productive rearrangements were above 56.7% and as segregating when the standard deviation between donors was above 5%. A statistical classification framework was developed to diagnose cytomegalovirus status using the catalog of TCR beta chain sequences. In a later analysis, V and J genes were assigned by comparing TCR nucleotide sequences against IMGT/GENE-DB human TR gene sequences. The TCRdist pipeline was used in a later analysis to assign CDR3 sequences and most-parsimonious VDJ recombination scenarios. In a later analysis, each TCR beta chain was defined by its CDR3 amino acid sequence together with its V-gene family, and reads without a unique V-gene family were excluded. In a later analysis, approximately 590 highly shared, low-generation-probability nucleotide sequences were removed to address suspected cross-contamination and a sequencing artifact. For each public chain, a later analysis derived a clonal expansion index from normalized ranks of inferred template counts within each repertoire. In a later analysis, generation probabilities were computed using a VDJ recombination model fitted to out-of-frame rearrangements, and the results were checked against IGoR. In a later analysis, hypergeometric tests were used to score TCR-TCR, TCR-HLA and TCR-CMV co-occurrence, with a repertoire-size bias correction applied to TCR pairs. To estimate false discovery rates, a later analysis permuted the HLA or CMV assignments 20 times. In a later analysis, co-occurring TCRs were grouped using DBSCAN, with TCRdist sequence similarity added in when clustering inside HLA-allele-positive subsets. Repertoires with fewer than 30,000 or more than 120,000 public chains, plus five repertoires with anomalous nucleotide sharing, were excluded from co-occurrence clustering. TCRdb mirrors the immuneACCESS table, restricted to in-frame sequences. Some clones are absent from its copies; in checked studies, under half trace to an unresolved V gene, and the reason for the others is unknown. That table furnishes V, J and clone size, whereas the DNA furnished D and trimming. In this sample the table shows roughly 300,000 clones, around 86% of which occur a single time. In total, the top ten clones hold 4% of the sample.

Study-level results and caveats: The only immune exposure information available for the cohort was CMV serostatus. The classifier was reported to diagnose cytomegalovirus status with high specificity and sensitivity in both the original and validation cohorts. Because HLA typing was missing for some donors at each locus, association tests included only the typed subset. The authors suggested that the approach could potentially be generalized to other disease states and immunological phenotypes. Roughly uniform sequencing depth across donors was assumed in presence/absence analyses, although this assumption may not hold. According to a later analysis, parvovirus B19, influenza, CMV and Epstein-Barr virus appeared linked to several top co-occurrence clusters. A total of 150 or so TCR beta chains were listed by the study as associated with cytomegalovirus. Some IMGT-functional V segments, including TRBV6-2 and TRBV6-3, could not be told apart with the 87-base-pair reads, so those segments were excluded. A cluster of highly shared sequence variants was judged likely to be a technical artifact of the sequencing pipeline. According to a later genetic analysis, donors in an Asian-associated ancestry cluster had fewer N-insertions in productive TCRs than the roughly 660-donor mean. In vitro tests confirmed that three of the cytomegalovirus-associated TCR beta chains recognize cytomegalovirus antigens. According to a later analysis, TCR association rates differed among HLA loci, with DRB1 alleles showing the most associated TCRs and HLA-C alleles showing the fewest. In an earlier analysis of fewer than 700 of the donors, most TCR beta V segments appeared in productive rearrangements about 87% or about 30% of the time, broadly matching IMGT annotations. V-gene and J-gene trimming of TCR beta chains was associated with a missense DCLRE1C variant in a later genetic analysis, and the association was replicated in an independent cohort. Specific HLA alleles were associated with about 17,000 TCR beta sequences at a false discovery rate of 0.05 in a later analysis. Compared with equally common non-associated chains, HLA-associated TCR beta chains in a later analysis were more clonally expanded and had lower generation probabilities. This cohort had only TCR beta chains sequenced, and the lack of alpha or paired-chain data limited which features could be detected. In a later analysis, most CMV-associated TCR beta chains were found to appear HLA-restricted, with HLA associations seemingly driven largely by CMV exposure. A further reported finding was that TCR beta sequences accurately predicted the HLA-A and HLA-B alleles for most subjects in the first cohort. Assigning TCR associations to individual alleles was difficult when HLA alleles, especially DR and DQ, strongly co-occurred. Across donors, most TCR sequences were observed very rarely, whereas some public TCRs were present in many individuals. Linkage disequilibrium might explain the correlated functional status among segregating V segments, but an unknown experimental factor could not be excluded. Because counts were too low, seventeen rarely observed V segments, including chromosome 9 orphons, were excluded from the earlier analysis of fewer than 650 of the donors.

The cohort consisted of fewer than 700 healthy bone marrow donors. At the time of sampling, every cohort member was nominally healthy, though immune exposures that went unrecorded were likely present. The donor tested CMV seropositive, placing the donor among the 289 seropositive members of the cohort. Each donor provided a peripheral blood sample, and peripheral blood mononuclear cells were used for TCR beta sequencing. Genomic DNA extraction from the blood cell samples was performed with the Qiagen DNeasy Blood Extraction Kit. The receptor chain draws on TRBV6-6 and TRBJ2-1, with TRBD2 as a weak D call on 5 bases. The clonotype originates from a middle-aged man in good health and CMV-seropositive. Sequenced: PBMCs. The CDR3 corresponds to CASSYSAGLEQFF. The nucleotides are TGTGCCAGCAGTTACTCGGCGGGTCTCGAGCAGTTCTTC.